This T cell receptor (beta chain) was obtained from a study of Ad26.COV2.S vaccination and SARS-CoV-2 variants. The CDR3 loop spans 14 amino acids. V gave up 7 bases and J gave up 5 bases, with 18 bases separating them. Looked up from germline, CDR1 is SGHTA and CDR2 is FQGNSA. Treatment described: roughly 18 received Ad26.COV2.S at low or high dose, single or two shots; 5 received placebo; per-sample allocation not given. Samples were taken on day 63 after the first vaccine or placebo injection. The study used a vaccine consisting of an Ad26 vector that expressed Wuhan-strain SARS-CoV-2 spike. Note on this clone: The target antigen is unknown.

Some clones are missing from TCRdb's copy, which holds only in-frame ones; the method was immunoSEQ multiplex PCR. Here the sample spans hundreds of thousands of clones, 75% to 90% being singletons. Study results and limitations: Relative to placebo recipients, vaccine recipients exhibited elevated spike-specific TCR breadth.

Here the sequenced sample was peripheral blood, taken in a trial of Ad26.COV2.S vaccine versus placebo. This receptor was taken from a person between 18 and 60 years old who received the Ad26.COV2.S COVID-19 vaccine or a placebo. The chain recombines TRBV7-2 with TRBJ2-7; maybe TRBD2 (6 bases). DNA of the CDR3: TGTGCCAGCATCGGGGGAGGACCCATCGACGAGCAGTACTTC. It is translated as CASIGGGPIDEQYF.